This passage covers 15 T cell receptor beta chains from one sample sequenced in a study of T cell responses to AZD1222 COVID-19 vaccine. The repertoire was sequenced with immunoSEQ multiplex PCR; TCRdb's copy has only in-frame clones and lacks some. The sample lists over 60,000 clones, about four fifths occurring once. Material: peripheral blood, obtained on day 0 of MenACWY control vaccination. The source is an adult in good health.

This chain links TRBV7-2 with TRBJ1-6; D uncertain. CDR3 size: 12 residues. Trimming removed 5 bases at V and 10 bases at J, with 9 bases between. Germline CDR1 reads SGHTA; CDR2 reads FQGNSA. The CDR3 coding sequence is TGTGCCAGCAGCCAGGTGTTGTCACCCCTCCACTTT. Its protein is CASSQVLSPLHF.

V and J are TRBV27 and TRBJ1-4, with D perhaps matching TRBD1 (5 bases). Deletions cut 4 bases from V and 8 bases from J, with 17 bases between. Germline lookup yields CDR1 MNHEY and CDR2 SMNVEV (reference sequence). The CDR3 is 15 residues long. The DNA of the CDR3 is TGTGCCAGCAGTTCACGGTCGGGACGGTCCGAAAAACTGTTTTTT. Protein: CASSSRSGRSEKLFF.

This chain uses TRBV7-9 with TRBJ1-2; D remains unclear. V was shortened by 1 base and J by 2 bases, with 5 bases between the two germline ends. This CDR3 comprises 13 residues. The germline gives CDR1 SEHNR, CDR2 FQNEAQ (reference sequence). The CDR3 here is CASSLDPNYGYTF. The CDR3 coding sequence is TGTGCCAGCAGCTTAGACCCGAACTATGGCTACACCTTC. Supplemented by reference TRBV7-9 and TRBJ1-2, the full variable domain reads DTGVSQNPRHKITKRGQNVTFRCDPISEHNRLYWYRQTLGQGPEFLTYFQNEAQLEKSRLLSDRFSAERPKGSFSTLEIQRTEQGDSAMYLCASSLDPNYGYTFGSGTRLTVV.

This chain joins TRBV7-6 and TRBJ2-1; TRBD2 matches 8 bases. Germline V lookup: CDR1 SGHVS, CDR2 FNYEAQ. The trim removed 5 bases at V and 6 bases at J, leaving 6 bases unmatched. The CDR3 covers 14 residues. CDR3 sequence reads: CASSPFTSGNEQFF. In DNA, the CDR3 is TGTGCCAGCAGCCCCTTCACTAGCGGCAATGAGCAGTTCTTC.

The chain couples TRBV11-2 to TRBJ1-4, with no clear D. Trimming took off 5 bases at V and 0 bases at J, with 7 bases between the two ends. This CDR3 has 14 amino acids. Germline loops: CDR1 SGHAT, CDR2 FQNNGV. The CDR3 DNA reads as TGTGCCAGCAGCGCCAGCTCAACTAATGAAAAACTGTTTTTT. Amino acid sequence: CASSASSTNEKLFF.

In this sample, this clone turned up a few times. CDR3 nucleotides: TGTGCCACCAGCAGATTTGGCCTAGCGCTGAACGAGCAGTACTTC. The encoded protein is CATSRFGLALNEQYF. This chain joins TRBV15 and TRBJ2-7; perhaps TRBD2 as D (6 bases). Deletions cut 2 bases from V and 5 bases from J, with 16 bases between. The length of the CDR3 is 15 residues. The germline V gene encodes CDR1 LNHNV and CDR2 YYDKDF (reference sequence).

The chain joins TRBV7-2 to TRBJ2-7; D not resolved. The CDR3 runs 15 residues. Germline lookup yields CDR1 SGHTA and CDR2 FQGNSA. Deletions cut 2 bases from V and 0 bases from J, with 11 bases between. CDR3 amino acids: CASSLSTRNSYEQYF. In DNA form, the CDR3 reads TGTGCCAGCAGCTTATCTACCCGAAACTCCTACGAGCAGTACTTC.

The CDR3 here is CASSQVKDSPLHF. The CDR3, as DNA: TGTGCCAGCAGCCAAGTAAAAGATTCACCCCTCCACTTT. This sequence joins TRBV3-1 (or the pseudogene TRBV3-2) and TRBJ1-6; D not resolved. The CDR3 consists of 13 residues. Germline-derived CDR1 and CDR2 are LGHDT and YNNKEL (reference sequence). V dropped 1 base and J dropped 8 bases, with 6 bases sitting between them.

This chain links TRBV5-1 with TRBJ1-3, with D hard to call. This CDR3 comprises 13 residues. V lost 4 bases and J lost 2, with 7 bases in between. Germline V lookup: CDR1 SGHRS, CDR2 YFSETQ. In DNA form, the CDR3 reads TGCGCCAGCAGCCACGATACTGGAAACACCATATATTTT. This encodes CASSHDTGNTIYF.

The V call is TRBV29-1, the J call TRBJ1-4, with 7 nucleotides matching TRBD1. V lost 8 bases and J lost 7; bases outside the gene matches: 10. Germline V CDR1 and CDR2: SQVTM, ANQGSEA. The CDR3 totals 13 residues. The CDR3 DNA reads as TGCAGCTTCGAAAGGGGGCCGGGTGAAAAACTGTTTTTT. Its protein is CSFERGPGEKLFF.

The rearrangement uses TRBV5-1 and TRBJ2-2; TRBD1 might be the D (6 bases). Deletions cut 0 bases from V and 3 bases from J, with 9 bases between. Germline-derived CDR1 and CDR2 are SGHRS and YFSETQ. The CDR3 totals 15 residues. CDR3 protein: CASSLDRVDTGELFF. As DNA, the CDR3 is TGCGCCAGCAGCTTGGACAGGGTGGACACCGGGGAGCTGTTTTTT.

The V call is TRBV3-1 (or the pseudogene TRBV3-2), the J call TRBJ2-3, with 12 bases that match TRBD2. Germline values: CDR1 LGHDT, CDR2 YNNKEL (reference sequence). The CDR3 is 15 amino acids. The ends lost 7 bases at V and 6 bases at J; junction bases unmatched: 8. The CDR3, as DNA: TGTGCCAGCACCATGACTAGCGGGAGAAAGGATACGCAGTATTTT. Its translation: CASTMTSGRKDTQYF.

The chain is built from TRBV5-1 and TRBJ2-1; D remains unclear. Germline V CDR1 and CDR2: SGHRS, YFSETQ. This CDR3 spans 16 amino acids. V was trimmed by 2 bases and J by 0 bases, leaving 12 bases between them. The CDR3 spells CASSLRRSSSYNEQFF. The CDR3 nucleotides are TGCGCCAGCAGCTTAAGACGGTCAAGCTCCTACAATGAGCAGTTCTTC.

This chain connects TRBV19 to TRBJ2-7; D is possibly TRBD1 (5 bases). Germline assignment: CDR1 LNHDA and CDR2 SQIVND (reference sequence). V was cut by 1 base and J by 3 bases, with 10 bases left in between. The CDR3 length is 14 residues. The DNA for the CDR3 is TGTGCCAGTAGTATAGGACACAGGAACTACGAGCAGTACTTC. Protein product: CASSIGHRNYEQYF.

J is TRBJ2-1 and V is TRBV13, with D tentatively TRBD2 (6 bases). Trimming left V 5 bases short and J 6 bases short, with 14 bases between. Germline CDR1 is PRHDT and CDR2 is FYEKMQ (reference sequence). This CDR3 has 14 residues. The CDR3 region has the DNA TGTGCCAGCAGCGTAGCGGATACCCCCAATGAGCAGTTCTTC. The encoded protein is CASSVADTPNEQFF. The full variable domain, in which reference TRBV13 and TRBJ2-1 provide the parts outside the CDR3, is AAGVIQSPRHLIKEKRETATLKCYPIPRHDTVYWYQQGPGQDPQFLISFYEKMQSDKGSIPDRFSAQQFSDYHSELNMSSLELGDSALYFCASSVADTPNEQFFGPGTRLTVL.